The TCR beta chain described here comes from a study of blood T cell repertoires in COVID-19. In the authors' workflow: Amplification with reference gene primers provided the estimates of nucleated cell counts. Measured with immunoSEQ multiplex PCR; TCRdb has only the in-frame clones, and not every one. V and J calls and clone size are copied from that table; D and trimming were computed from the DNA. In the table there are a few hundred thousand clones, over 80% of which are singletons. This CDR3 region has 15 residues. V was pared by 5 bases and J by 7 bases, with 21 bases between. Germline V lookup: CDR1 SGHTA, CDR2 FQGNSA.

The specimen was peripheral blood. The genes are TRBV7-2 and TRBJ2-7, with D possibly TRBD2 on 6 matching bases. The receptor's source is a woman aged 45-60 years with COVID-19, enrolled during active disease. The CDR3 DNA reads TGTGCCAGCAGCCGCTCCCCGGAAGGGAGGTGGGAGCAGTACTTC. Translated, it gives CASSRSPEGRWEQYF.